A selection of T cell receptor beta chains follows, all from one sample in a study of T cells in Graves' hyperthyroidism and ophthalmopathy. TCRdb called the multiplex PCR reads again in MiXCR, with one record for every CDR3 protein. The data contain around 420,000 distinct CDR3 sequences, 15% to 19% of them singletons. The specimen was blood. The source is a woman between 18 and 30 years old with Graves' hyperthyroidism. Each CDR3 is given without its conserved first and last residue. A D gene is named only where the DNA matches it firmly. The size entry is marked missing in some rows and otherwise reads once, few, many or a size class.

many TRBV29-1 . SVLRPGNEQF
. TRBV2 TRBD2 ASSERGLAGRTHTQY
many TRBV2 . ASSESGGQETQY
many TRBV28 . ASSFSAGNPSYEQY
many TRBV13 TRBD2 ASSWGLAGTGELF
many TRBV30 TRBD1 AWTRTGTGDEAF
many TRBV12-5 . ASGLVRAQAKNIQY
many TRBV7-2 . ASTDLGTDYEQY
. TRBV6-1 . ASSLQGRFQETQY
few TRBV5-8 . ASSGGVSYEQY
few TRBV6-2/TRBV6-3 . ASSSTAGELF
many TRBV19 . ASTFRGVTNYGYT
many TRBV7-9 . ASSSKLQAISYNEQF
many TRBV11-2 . ASSSGHGGSGELF
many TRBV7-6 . ASPSLDGSYEQY
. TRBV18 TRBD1 ASSPLLTGADGYT
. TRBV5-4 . ASSWDIPNTGELF
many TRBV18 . ASSTTDNYGYT
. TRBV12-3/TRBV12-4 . ASSLRESSPLH
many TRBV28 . ASSFTLNPDTQY
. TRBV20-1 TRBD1 SALRDSNTGELF
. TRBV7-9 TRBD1 ASSPGGGDRGEEQY
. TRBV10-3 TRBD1 AISENEGASTGELF
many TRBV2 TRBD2 ASSGAGQETQY
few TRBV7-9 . ANVRTAGNTIY
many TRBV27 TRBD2 ASSLTLAGTYEQY
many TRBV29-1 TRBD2 SVEDRGLAGGVGYEQY
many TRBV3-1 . ASSQVVGDSPLH
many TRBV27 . ASSLTSPYNSPLH
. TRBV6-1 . ASSEPGTSGNTIY
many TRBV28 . ASSLWPRNEKLF
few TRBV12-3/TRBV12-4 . ASKLGGGQDTTGELF
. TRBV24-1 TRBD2 ATMRTSGSSYNEQF
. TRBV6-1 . ASSWGLEETQY
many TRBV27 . ASRGGGGAYNEQF
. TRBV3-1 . ASSQAADSSTGTQY
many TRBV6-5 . ASSYAGYRSYT
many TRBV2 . ASSEAGQNTEAF
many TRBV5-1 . ASSWEGKYGYT
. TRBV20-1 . SANYEFYTEAF
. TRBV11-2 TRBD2 VSSLGTSGLYEQY